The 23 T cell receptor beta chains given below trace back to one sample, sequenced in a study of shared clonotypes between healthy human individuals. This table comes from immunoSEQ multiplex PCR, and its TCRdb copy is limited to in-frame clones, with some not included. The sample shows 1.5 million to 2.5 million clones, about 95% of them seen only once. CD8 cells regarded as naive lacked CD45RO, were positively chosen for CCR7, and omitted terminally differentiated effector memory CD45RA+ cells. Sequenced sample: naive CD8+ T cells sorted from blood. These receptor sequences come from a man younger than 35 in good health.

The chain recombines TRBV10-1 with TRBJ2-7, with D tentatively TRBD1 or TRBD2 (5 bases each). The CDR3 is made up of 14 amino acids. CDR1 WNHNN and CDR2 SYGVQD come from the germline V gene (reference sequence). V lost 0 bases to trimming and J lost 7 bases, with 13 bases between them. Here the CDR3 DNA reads TGCGCCAGCAGTGAGTCTCAAGAGGGGTCGGAGCAGTACTTC. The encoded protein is CASSESQEGSEQYF.

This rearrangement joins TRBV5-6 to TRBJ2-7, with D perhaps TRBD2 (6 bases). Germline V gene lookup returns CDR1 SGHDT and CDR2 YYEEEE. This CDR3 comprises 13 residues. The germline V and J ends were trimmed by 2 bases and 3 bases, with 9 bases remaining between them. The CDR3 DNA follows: TGTGCCAGCAGCTTTGGAGGGGTCTACGAGCAGTACTTC. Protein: CASSFGGVYEQYF.

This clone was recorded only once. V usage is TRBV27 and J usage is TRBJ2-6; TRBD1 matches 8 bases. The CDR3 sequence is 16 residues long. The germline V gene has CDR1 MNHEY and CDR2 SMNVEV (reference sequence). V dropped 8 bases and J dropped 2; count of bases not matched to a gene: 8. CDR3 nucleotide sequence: TGTGCCAGCGGATACTTACAGGGGGCTGGGGCCAACGTCCTGACTTTC. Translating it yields CASGYLQGAGANVLTF.

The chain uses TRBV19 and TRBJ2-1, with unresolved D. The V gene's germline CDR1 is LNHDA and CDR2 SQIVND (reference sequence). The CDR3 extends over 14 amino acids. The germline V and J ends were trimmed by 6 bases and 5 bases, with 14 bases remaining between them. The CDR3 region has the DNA TGTGCCAGTAGATCTGAACCCACGAACAATGAGCAGTTCTTC. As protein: CASRSEPTNNEQFF.

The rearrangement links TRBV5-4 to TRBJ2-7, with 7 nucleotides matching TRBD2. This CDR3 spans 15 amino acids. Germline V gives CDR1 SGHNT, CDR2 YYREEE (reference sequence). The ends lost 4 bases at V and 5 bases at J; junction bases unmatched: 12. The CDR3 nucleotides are TGTGCCAGCAGCCAAATGACTAGCCGCCTCCACGAGCAGTACTTC. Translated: CASSQMTSRLHEQYF. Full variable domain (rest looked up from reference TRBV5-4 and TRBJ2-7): ETGVTQSPTHLIKTRGQQVTLRCSSQSGHNTVSWYQQALGQGPQFIFQYYREEENGRGNFPPRFSGLQFPNYSSELNVNALELDDSALYLCASSQMTSRLHEQYFGPGTRLTVT.

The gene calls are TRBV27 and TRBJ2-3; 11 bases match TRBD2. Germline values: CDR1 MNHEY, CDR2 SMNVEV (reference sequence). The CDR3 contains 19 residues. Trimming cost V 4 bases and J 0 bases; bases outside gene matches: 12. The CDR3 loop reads CASSSPLAGGPTSTDTQYF. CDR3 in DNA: TGTGCCAGCAGTTCGCCCTTAGCGGGAGGGCCGACTAGCACAGATACGCAGTATTTT.

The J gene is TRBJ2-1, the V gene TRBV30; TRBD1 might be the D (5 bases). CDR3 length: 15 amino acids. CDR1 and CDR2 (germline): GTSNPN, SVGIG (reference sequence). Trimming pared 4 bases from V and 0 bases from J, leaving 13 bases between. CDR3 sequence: CAWNGAEGSYNEQFF. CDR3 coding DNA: TGTGCCTGGAATGGGGCCGAAGGCTCCTACAATGAGCAGTTCTTC.

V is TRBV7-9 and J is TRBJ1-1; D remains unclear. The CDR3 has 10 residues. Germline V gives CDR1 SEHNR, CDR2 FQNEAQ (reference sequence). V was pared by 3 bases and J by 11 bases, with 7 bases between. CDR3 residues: CASSLEAAFF. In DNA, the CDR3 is TGTGCCAGCAGCTTGGAGGCTGCTTTCTTT.

CDR3 protein: CASSSRTGVDEKLFF. The CDR3, as DNA: TGTGCCAGCAGCTCCCGGACAGGGGTGGATGAAAAACTGTTTTTT. The chain is built from TRBV7-9 and TRBJ1-4, with 9 bases identical to TRBD1. V trimming: 4 bases; J trimming: 6 bases; junction bases outside the gene matches: 6. Germline V gene data show CDR1 as SEHNR and CDR2 as FQNEAQ (reference sequence). The length of the CDR3 is 15 residues.

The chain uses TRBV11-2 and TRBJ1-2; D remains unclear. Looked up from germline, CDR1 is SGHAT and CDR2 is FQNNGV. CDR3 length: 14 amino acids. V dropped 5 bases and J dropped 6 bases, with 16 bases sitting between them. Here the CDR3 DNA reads TGTGCCAGCAGCCCCAGACGGAGCCTGGATGGCTACACCTTC. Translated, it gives CASSPRRSLDGYTF.

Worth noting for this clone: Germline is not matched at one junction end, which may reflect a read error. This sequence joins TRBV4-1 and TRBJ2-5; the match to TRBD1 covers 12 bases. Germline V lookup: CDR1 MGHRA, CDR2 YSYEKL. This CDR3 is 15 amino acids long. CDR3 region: CASSLSGTGGAGVHF. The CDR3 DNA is TGCGCCAGCAGCCTATCCGGGACAGGGGGCGCAGGGGTCCACTTC.

The CDR3 sequence is CASSLETGIDTGELFF. The DNA of the CDR3 is TGTGCCAGCAGCTTAGAAACGGGAATTGACACCGGGGAGCTGTTTTTT. J is TRBJ2-2 and V is TRBV7-9; possibly TRBD2 for D (5 bases). Germline-derived CDR1 and CDR2 are SEHNR and FQNEAQ (reference sequence). The CDR3 length is 16 residues. V was pared by 1 base and J by 3 bases, with 12 bases between.

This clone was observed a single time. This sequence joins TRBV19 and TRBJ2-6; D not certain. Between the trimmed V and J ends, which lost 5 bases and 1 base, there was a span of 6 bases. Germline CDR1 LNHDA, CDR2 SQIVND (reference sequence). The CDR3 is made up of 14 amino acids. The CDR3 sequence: CASSLLSGANVLTF. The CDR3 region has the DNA TGTGCCAGTAGTCTGTTGTCTGGGGCCAACGTCCTGACTTTC.

The CDR3 nucleotides read TGTGCCAGCAGCTCCTTAGCGGGAGGGCCGGGGAATGAGCAGTTCTTC. It encodes CASSSLAGGPGNEQFF. The V call is TRBV9, the J call TRBJ2-1, with TRBD2 matching over 11 bases. The CDR3 runs 16 residues. Germline V gene data show CDR1 as SGDLS and CDR2 as YYNGEE. V lost 4 bases to trimming and J lost 7 bases; unmatched junction nucleotides: 10.

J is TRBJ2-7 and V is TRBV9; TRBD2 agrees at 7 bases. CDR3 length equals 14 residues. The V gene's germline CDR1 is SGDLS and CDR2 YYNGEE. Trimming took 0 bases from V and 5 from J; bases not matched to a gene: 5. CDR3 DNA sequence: TGTGCCAGCAGCGTAGGGTCGGCGGGAGACGAGCAGTACTTC. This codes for CASSVGSAGDEQYF.

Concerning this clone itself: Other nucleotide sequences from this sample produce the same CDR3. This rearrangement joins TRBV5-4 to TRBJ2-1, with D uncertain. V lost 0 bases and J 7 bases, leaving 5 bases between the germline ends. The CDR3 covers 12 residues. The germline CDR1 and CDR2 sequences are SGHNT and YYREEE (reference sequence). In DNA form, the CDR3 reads TGTGCCAGCAGCTTGGAGGGTAATGAGCAGTTCTTC. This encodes CASSLEGNEQFF.

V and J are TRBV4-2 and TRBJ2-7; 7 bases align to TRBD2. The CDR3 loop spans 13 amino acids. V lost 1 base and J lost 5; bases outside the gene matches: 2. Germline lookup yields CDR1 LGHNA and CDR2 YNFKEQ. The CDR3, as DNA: TGTGCCAGCAGCCAAGTGGGAGGGAACGAGCAGTACTTC. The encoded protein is CASSQVGGNEQYF.

In nucleotides, the CDR3 is TGTGCCAGCAGCCACCGACTAGCCCCCTACGAGCAGTACTTC. This sequence encodes CASSHRLAPYEQYF. V is TRBV11-3 and J is TRBJ2-7; 7 bases align to TRBD2. Germline V gene data show CDR1 as SGHNT and CDR2 as YENEEA. The V gene end was trimmed by 5 bases and the J gene end by 2 bases; junction bases not matched to a gene: 6. This CDR3 is built from 14 residues.

The chain's CDR3 is CSAYSGTTYYEQYF. CDR3 bases: TGCAGCGCATACTCCGGGACTACCTACTACGAGCAGTACTTC. The V call is TRBV29-1, the J call TRBJ2-7; TRBD2 matches 7 bases. In germline, CDR1 is SQVTM, CDR2 ANQGSEA. This CDR3 has 14 residues. The V and J ends lost 7 bases and 3 bases, in that order; junction bases with no gene match: 12.

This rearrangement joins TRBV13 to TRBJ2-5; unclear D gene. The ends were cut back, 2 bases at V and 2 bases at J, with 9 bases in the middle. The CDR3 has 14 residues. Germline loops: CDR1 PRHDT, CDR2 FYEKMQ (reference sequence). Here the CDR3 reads CASSLMGSQETQYF. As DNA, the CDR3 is TGTGCCAGCAGCTTAATGGGCAGTCAAGAGACCCAGTACTTC.

CDR3 DNA: TGTGCCAGCAGTTTCTCTAATCCAGAGACCCAGTACTTC. This codes for CASSFSNPETQYF. The rearrangement links TRBV6-6 to TRBJ2-5; no reliable D call. This CDR3 contains 13 residues. From germline, CDR1 is MNHNY and CDR2 SVGAGI (reference sequence). V gave up 4 bases and J gave up 4 bases, with 10 bases separating them.

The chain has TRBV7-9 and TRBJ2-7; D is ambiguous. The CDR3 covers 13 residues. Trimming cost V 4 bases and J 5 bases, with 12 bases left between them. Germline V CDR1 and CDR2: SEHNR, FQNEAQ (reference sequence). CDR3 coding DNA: TGTGCCAGCAGCTCGGGCCTAGACCACGAGCAGTACTTC. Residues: CASSSGLDHEQYF. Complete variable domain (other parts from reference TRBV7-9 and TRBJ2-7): DTGVSQNPRHKITKRGQNVTFRCDPISEHNRLYWYRQTLGQGPEFLTYFQNEAQLEKSRLLSDRFSAERPKGSFSTLEIQRTEQGDSAMYLCASSSGLDHEQYFGPGTRLTVT.

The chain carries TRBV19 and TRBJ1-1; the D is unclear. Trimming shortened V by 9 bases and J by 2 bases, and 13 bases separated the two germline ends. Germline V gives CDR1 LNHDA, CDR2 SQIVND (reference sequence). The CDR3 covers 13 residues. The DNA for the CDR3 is TGTGCCAGCGAAAACGGGTACAACACTGAAGCTTTCTTT. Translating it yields CASENGYNTEAFF.